This T cell receptor (beta chain) was sequenced during a study of T cell repertoires in cytomegalovirus infection. Across the whole study: It can be stated that public TCR beta signatures indicated CMV infection as well as a matching HLA type.

This clonotype turned up a few times. No antigen is known for it. TCRdb passed the reads through MiXCR, listing each CDR3 protein once. The repertoire has around 630,000 distinct CDR3 sequences, 20% to 25% of them found once; the top ten carry around 8%. Study outcomes and limitations: Frequencies of public TCR beta families were cumulated, and this identified carriers of CMV plus the relevant HLA. CMV-specific TCR beta clonotypes restricted by HLA-C were the ones dominating the ex vivo response.

The clonotype comes from a human donor in good health (CMV status not recorded). Some clones in this sample may be carry-over from other donors' samples. Sequenced: CD8+ T cells from PBMCs.

The CDR3 is CASSDMASDILETQYF. Written as DNA, the CDR3 is TGTGCCAGCAGTGACATGGCATCTGACATTTTGGAGACCCAGTACTTC. The chain employs TRBV6-1 and TRBJ2-5; no clear D. V shed 3 bases and J shed 5 bases, with 19 bases lying between them. Germline lookup yields CDR1 MNHNS and CDR2 SASEGT. The CDR3 has 16 amino acids.